The text below deals with one T cell receptor beta chain. The sample originates from a study of blood T cell repertoires in COVID-19. TCRdb's table, derived via immunoSEQ multiplex PCR, lists solely in-frame clones and lacks some. This table holds tens of thousands of clones, 75% to 90% found once. Per the germline V gene, CDR1 is SGHAT and CDR2 is FQNNGV. The V end lost 4 bases, the J end lost 4 bases, and 11 bases lay between the germline ends. The CDR3 has 15 residues. This chain uses TRBV11-2 with TRBJ1-6, with D possibly TRBD1 on 6 matching bases. The sample consisted of peripheral blood. The clonotype was recovered from a woman of 80 years or more with active or convalescent COVID-19. CDR3 coding DNA: TGTGCCAGCAGCTCCACAGGGCAGTATAATTCACCCCTCCACTTT. Its protein product is CASSSTGQYNSPLHF.